These 20 T cell receptor beta chains were all obtained from the same sample, sequenced in a study of blood T cells in healthy people across ages. A J-beta primer mix and a sample-barcoded 5' primer were used in a second PCR of roughly 7 to 12 cycles. TCRdb reprocessed the 5' RACE reads via MiXCR and lists one record per CDR3 protein. Of some 1,800,000 distinct CDR3 sequences in the sample, 35% to 50% are singletons; the top ten hold roughly 24%. The sequenced material came from blood. The source of these receptors is a human donor in good health.

The table lists this clonotype with a few counts. Given a much more abundant clone one base away, this may be a read error. The CDR3 loop reads CASSQARDNEQFF. CDR3 DNA sequence: TGTGCCAGCAGCCAGGCCAGGGACAATGAGCAGTTCTTC. The chain recombines TRBV3-1 with TRBJ2-1; possibly TRBD1 for D (5 bases). Per the germline V gene, CDR1 is LGHDT and CDR2 is YNNKEL (reference sequence). V gave up 3 bases and J gave up 5 bases, with 8 bases separating them. The CDR3 contains 13 residues.

J is TRBJ2-3 and V is TRBV20-1, with 11 bases fitting TRBD2. CDR3 length equals 16 residues. Germline trimming cut 5 bases from V and 2 bases from J; bases unmatched to any gene: 9. Germline assignment: CDR1 DFQATT and CDR2 SNEGSKA (reference sequence). CDR3 in DNA: TGCAGTGCTCACCCGATAGCGGGGGGGCCCACAGATACGCAGTATTTT. Translation: CSAHPIAGGPTDTQYF.

The DNA of the CDR3 is TGTGCCAGCAGGGAAATGAGGGATCAGCCCCAGCATTTT. The encoded protein is CASREMRDQPQHF. The rearrangement joins TRBV2 to TRBJ1-5; the D is unclear. V lost 6 bases and J 5 bases, leaving 11 bases between the germline ends. The CDR3 length is 13 residues. The germline V gene encodes CDR1 SNHLY and CDR2 FYNNEI.

The chain recombines TRBV5-1 with TRBJ2-6; 7 nucleotides agree with TRBD1. The ends lost 10 bases at V and 1 base at J; junction bases unmatched: 5. CDR1 and CDR2 from the germline V gene are SGHRS and YFSETQ. CDR3 length: 14 amino acids. The CDR3: CAVGTESGANVLTF. The CDR3 bases are TGCGCCGTCGGGACAGAGTCTGGGGCCAACGTCCTGACTTTC.

This clonotype has just a few counts. The chain combines TRBV7-8 with TRBJ2-1; TRBD2 agrees at 12 bases. Looked up from germline, CDR1 is SGHVS and CDR2 is FQNEAQ. The CDR3 is 17 amino acids. Germline trimming cut 5 bases from V and 9 bases from J; bases unmatched to any gene: 14. The CDR3 sequence: CASSLRNLAGGPSEQFF. In nucleotides, the CDR3 is TGTGCCAGCAGCCTAAGAAATCTAGCGGGGGGGCCGAGTGAGCAGTTCTTC.

In this sample, this clonotype turned up a few times. CDR3 DNA: TGTGCCAGCGCCGGGGACAGGGATATTGGCTACACCTTC. Encoded protein: CASAGDRDIGYTF. The rearrangement uses TRBV6-4 and TRBJ1-2; 9 bases are a match to TRBD1. The CDR3 consists of 13 residues. V shed 8 bases and J 7 bases; nucleotides not matched to a gene: 8. Germline CDR1 is MRHNA and CDR2 is SNTAGT.

V usage is TRBV20-1 and J usage is TRBJ1-5; D gene unclear. This CDR3 is 12 amino acids long. CDR1 DFQATT and CDR2 SNEGSKA come from the germline V gene (reference sequence). V shed 0 bases and J shed 6 bases, with 6 bases lying between them. The CDR3 DNA is TGCAGTGCTAGAGATCTGGGTCAGCCCCAGCATTTT. It is translated as CSARDLGQPQHF.

The chain couples TRBV5-1 to TRBJ1-1; D may be TRBD1 (6 bases). The CDR3 contains 14 residues. Trimming pared 0 bases from V and 10 bases from J, leaving 16 bases between. Germline-derived CDR1 and CDR2 are SGHRS and YFSETQ. The CDR3 spells CASSLGPLTGGAFF. In DNA, the CDR3 is TGCGCCAGCAGCTTGGGCCCACTGACAGGAGGAGCTTTCTTT.

This clonotype was counted between two and nine times. The rearrangement uses TRBV4-2 and TRBJ1-1; D is uncertain. The germline V gene has CDR1 LGHNA and CDR2 YNFKEQ. Trimming took 1 base from V and 4 from J, leaving 10 bases between them. The CDR3 is 14 residues long. The CDR3 region has the DNA TGTGCCAGCAGCCAAGGTGTGCTTGGCACTGAAGCTTTCTTT. This sequence encodes CASSQGVLGTEAFF.

This chain links TRBV27 with TRBJ1-1, with 7 bases matching TRBD1. CDR1 is MNHEY, CDR2 SMNVEV, per germline (reference sequence). This CDR3 spans 14 amino acids. Trimming took 3 bases from V and 8 from J; bases not matched to a gene: 9. The CDR3 DNA follows: TGTGCCAGCAGTTTGGGGTACGGACAGGTAGAAGCTTTCTTT. Translated: CASSLGYGQVEAFF.

This clonotype has a count of ten or more. This sequence joins TRBV7-2 and TRBJ2-7, with TRBD1 identical over 7 bases. Germline V CDR1 and CDR2: SGHTA, FQGNSA. This CDR3 is 14 amino acids long. V was pared by 7 bases and J by 6 bases, with 12 bases of the junction left unmatched. The CDR3 DNA reads as TGTGCCAGCAACCCTTTGGGACAGTCTGGCGAGCAGTACTTC. Translated, it gives CASNPLGQSGEQYF.

This clonotype was detected only a few times. The J gene is TRBJ2-1, the V gene TRBV4-3, with TRBD1 identical over 7 bases. This CDR3 spans 17 amino acids. Unmatched junction bases numbered 14, after V lost 3 bases and J lost 6 bases. Germline assignment: CDR1 LGHNA and CDR2 YSLEER. The CDR3 protein is CASSHLKAPTGSNEQFF. The CDR3 DNA reads as TGCGCCAGCAGCCACCTCAAAGCCCCGACAGGGAGCAATGAGCAGTTCTTC.

This clonotype was seen only a few times. The chain uses TRBV4-3 and TRBJ1-6; D is undetermined. CDR3 size: 12 residues. Trimming took off 3 bases at V and 7 bases at J, with 4 bases between the two ends. Germline V gene sequence: CDR1 LGHNA, CDR2 YSLEER. The CDR3 sequence is CASSHANSPLHF. As DNA, the CDR3 is TGCGCCAGCAGCCACGCAAATTCACCCCTCCACTTT.

This rearrangement joins TRBV14 to TRBJ2-3; no clear D gene. The CDR3 consists of 14 residues. The V gene lost 4 bases and the J gene lost 2 bases, with 10 bases spanning the gap. Germline V gene sequence: CDR1 SGHDN, CDR2 FVKESK. As DNA, the CDR3 is TGTGCCAGCAGCCGTATGGGATTCACAGATACGCAGTATTTT. Translated, it gives CASSRMGFTDTQYF.

A few counts support this clonotype. The chain carries TRBV27 and TRBJ2-6, with D possibly matching TRBD1 (5 bases). Per the germline V gene, CDR1 is MNHEY and CDR2 is SMNVEV (reference sequence). CDR3 size: 15 residues. V was shortened by 6 bases and J by 0 bases, with 9 bases between the two germline ends. Here the CDR3 DNA reads TGTGCCAGCAGAACAGGAGTCTCTGGGGCCAACGTCCTGACTTTC. It yields the protein CASRTGVSGANVLTF.

CDR3 bases: TGCAGTGCGGCGGGGAGGTCTGGCTACACCTTC. Translating it yields CSAAGRSGYTF. The chain has TRBV20-1 and TRBJ1-2; D is unclear. In germline, CDR1 is DFQATT, CDR2 SNEGSKA (reference sequence). Deletions cut 6 bases from V and 7 bases from J, with 12 bases between. CDR3 length equals 11 residues.

This clonotype was observed a handful of times. The junction departs from the called germline gene at one end, perhaps through a read error. The chain uses TRBV12-3 or TRBV12-4 and TRBJ2-5, with 8 nucleotides matching TRBD2. The CDR3 has 14 amino acids. The CDR3 loop reads CASSIAGRLETQYF. CDR3 nucleotide sequence: TGTGCCAGCAGTATAGCGGGGAGACTAGAGACCCAGTACTTC.

This clonotype was seen a handful of times. The chain employs TRBV7-9 and TRBJ1-2, with D perhaps matching TRBD1 (5 bases). Germline loops: CDR1 SEHNR, CDR2 FQNEAQ (reference sequence). V was pared by 5 bases and J by 8 bases, with 15 bases between. The CDR3 has 13 amino acids. Written as DNA, the CDR3 is TGTGCCAGCAGCCTGCCGGGACGAGGGGGCTACACCTTC. Protein: CASSLPGRGGYTF.

This clonotype was detected only a few times. The chain employs TRBV6-2 or TRBV6-3 and TRBJ2-1; no clear D gene. The ends were cut back, 6 bases at V and 8 bases at J, with 8 bases in the middle. The CDR3 has 11 residues. Germline-derived CDR1 and CDR2 are MNHEY and SVGEGT. In DNA form, the CDR3 reads TGTGCCAGCAGGCTCTGGGATGAGCAGTTCTTC. This codes for CASRLWDEQFF.

This clonotype came up many times. The V call is TRBV2, the J call TRBJ1-1, with unresolved D. In germline, CDR1 is SNHLY, CDR2 FYNNEI. V dropped 5 bases and J dropped 2 bases, with 6 bases sitting between them. The length of the CDR3 is 12 residues. For the CDR3, the DNA is TGTGCCAGCAGTCACAGCAACACTGAAGCTTTCTTT. Amino acids: CASSHSNTEAFF.